The rows below give T cell receptor beta chains drawn from one sample of a study of OX40 agonist ivuxolimab in advanced cancers. Sequencing used immunoSEQ multiplex PCR; TCRdb keeps in-frame clones, though not all of them. The table records over 45,000 clones, under 85% of them present only once. Sequencing was performed on CD4+ or CD8+ T cells sorted from blood, taken in a trial of the OX40 agonist ivuxolimab. These receptors came from an adult with an advanced solid tumor such as melanoma, head and neck, liver or kidney cancer. Both conserved end residues are trimmed from each CDR3.

cdr3_length j_call v_call cdr3_aa
12 TRBJ2-1 TRBV7-2 ASSLNAGYNEQF
13 TRBJ1-1 TRBV7-6 ASSFNQGTNTEAF
12 TRBJ1-1 TRBV25-1 ASSASGGFAEAF
10 TRBJ1-2 TRBV2 ASSNLNYGYT
14 TRBJ2-3 TRBV7-2 ASSRPSGADTDTQY
12 TRBJ1-2 TRBV7-2 ASSFAGTNYGYT
10 TRBJ1-1 TRBV7-2 ASSLGRTEAF
12 TRBJ1-2 TRBV9 ASSVNPGTGGYT
11 TRBJ1-2 TRBV6-5 ASSYEANYGYT
12 TRBJ2-1 TRBV19 ASRTERRNNEQF
18 TRBJ1-3 TRBV18 ASSPRADSGGDNPANTIY
13 TRBJ1-6 TRBV9 ASSVMGQNNSPLH
12 TRBJ2-2 TRBV6-1 ASSGDVRAGELF
12 TRBJ2-2 TRBV7-7 ASSRTSRTGELF
12 TRBJ1-1 TRBV7-8 ASSPRTGSTEAF
11 TRBJ2-3 TRBV29-1 SVVGPSRDTQY
14 TRBJ1-6 TRBV9 ASSTSPQGRNSPLH
11 TRBJ2-3 TRBV30 AWSPGVTDTQY
13 TRBJ2-1 TRBV4-2 ASSQRGGRYNEQF
16 TRBJ2-5 TRBV5-1 ASSYSTSGGLQKETQY
10 TRBJ1-2 TRBV9 ASSVAGGHCT
13 TRBJ2-4 TRBV11-1 ASKRDSGGQNIQY
12 TRBJ1-1 TRBV5-1 ASSLDRKNTEAF
12 TRBJ1-2 TRBV18 ASSREYYNYGYT
10 TRBJ1-6 TRBV9 ASSVLNSPLH
13 TRBJ1-2 TRBV5-4 ASNTIGGGGYGYT